These 29 T cell receptor beta chains were sequenced from one sample in a study of blood T cells in healthy people across ages. Primed by a sample-barcoded 5' primer and a J-beta primer mix, a second PCR proceeded for about 7 to 11 cycles. TCRdb recomputed calls from the 5' RACE reads with MiXCR, one row per CDR3 protein. The sample records 550,000 to 800,000 distinct CDR3 sequences, less than 40% being singletons. The specimen sequenced was blood. The receptors originated from a woman older than 75 in good health.

The sample holds a few counts of this clonotype. Germline and junction disagree at one end, which may indicate a read error. The rearrangement uses TRBV20-1 and TRBJ2-1; the match to TRBD2 covers 7 bases. This CDR3 spans 12 amino acids. Germline lookup yields CDR1 DFQATT and CDR2 SNEGSKA (reference sequence). This CDR3 reads CSARRTSRAWEF. Written as DNA, the CDR3 is TGCAGTGCTAGGCGGACTAGTCGGGCGTGGGAGTTC.

CDR3 protein: CASSLDRGRANVLTF. CDR3 DNA sequence: TGCGCCAGCAGCTTGGACAGGGGTCGGGCCAACGTCCTGACTTTC. The V gene is TRBV5-1, the J gene TRBJ2-6; 7 bases fit TRBD1. With V trimmed by 0 bases and J by 5 bases, 2 bases remained unmatched. Germline CDR1 and CDR2: SGHRS and YFSETQ. The CDR3 runs 15 residues.

This clonotype was counted ten times or more. The chain carries TRBV7-3 and TRBJ2-5; D uncertain. CDR1 and CDR2 (germline): SGHTA, FQGTGA. The CDR3 spans 13 residues. Trimming took off 3 bases at V and 6 bases at J, with 11 bases between the two ends. CDR3 residues: CASSFTSQQTQYF. DNA of the CDR3: TGTGCCAGCAGCTTCACGTCCCAGCAGACCCAGTACTTC.

There are many counts of this clonotype. This chain uses TRBV30 with TRBJ1-5, with TRBD1 matching 8 bases. The CDR3 covers 16 residues. After removal of 0 bases from V and 4 bases from J, the junction contained 8 bases not matched to a gene. The germline V gene has CDR1 GTSNPN and CDR2 SVGIG (reference sequence). CDR3 region: CAWSVLAGTGNQPQHF. Written as DNA, the CDR3 is TGTGCCTGGAGTGTACTTGCCGGGACAGGTAATCAGCCCCAGCATTTT.

This clonotype was seen at least ten times. The chain employs TRBV7-8 and TRBJ2-3; 10 bases map to TRBD2. CDR1 is SGHVS, CDR2 FQNEAQ, per germline. This CDR3 is 17 amino acids long. The junction had 13 bases not matched to a gene; V was cut back by 5 bases and J by 5 bases. CDR3 loop: CASSPTGQRGGGDTQYF. DNA for the CDR3: TGTGCCAGCAGCCCCACGGGCCAGCGGGGGGGTGGAGATACGCAGTATTTT. Combining the CDR3 with reference TRBV7-8 and TRBJ2-3 gives the whole variable domain GAGVSQSPRYKVAKRGQDVALRCDPISGHVSLFWYQQALGQGPEFLTYFQNEAQLDKSGLPSDRFFAERPEGSVSTLKIQRTQQEDSAVYLCASSPTGQRGGGDTQYFGPGTRLTVL.

The chain combines TRBV6-5 with TRBJ1-3; weak D call: TRBD1 (6 bases). This CDR3 comprises 17 residues. Looked up from germline, CDR1 is MNHEY and CDR2 is SVGAGI. The V and J ends lost 2 bases and 2 bases respectively, with 16 bases between them. CDR3 amino acids: CASSYEGHEGPGNTIYF. The CDR3 coding sequence is TGTGCCAGCAGTTACGAGGGACATGAAGGTCCTGGAAACACCATATATTTT.

At least ten counts were recorded for this clonotype. The chain has TRBV9 and TRBJ2-1; 7 positions match TRBD1. The CDR3 is 15 amino acids. The V gene's germline CDR1 is SGDLS and CDR2 YYNGEE. Trimming took 0 bases from V and 4 from J; bases not matched to a gene: 4. CDR3 DNA: TGTGCCAGCAGCGTAGAGGGACAGCCTTACAATGAGCAGTTCTTC. Translated, it gives CASSVEGQPYNEQFF.

On this clonotype itself: Germline is not matched at one junction end, which may reflect a read error. DNA for the CDR3: TGTGCCAGTAGTTCGGGGTTAGGGACTAGATATAGCAATCAGCCCCAGCATTTT. Its protein is CASSSGLGTRYSNQPQHF. This chain uses TRBV6-2 or TRBV6-3 with TRBJ1-5, with D perhaps matching TRBD1 (5 bases). From germline, CDR1 is MNHEY and CDR2 SVGEGT. CDR3 length: 18 amino acids.

V gene TRBV7-2 combines with J gene TRBJ1-1, with D possibly matching TRBD1 (5 bases). V dropped 5 bases and J dropped 6 bases, with 19 bases sitting between them. The CDR3 has 15 residues. Germline loops: CDR1 SGHTA, CDR2 FQGNSA. This chain's CDR3 is CASSARPIKQAEAFF. CDR3 sequence (DNA): TGTGCCAGCAGCGCGCGTCCCATTAAACAGGCTGAAGCTTTCTTT.

This clonotype was recorded many times. This chain connects TRBV27 to TRBJ2-7; tentatively, D is TRBD1 or TRBD2 (5 bases each). Germline loops: CDR1 MNHEY, CDR2 SMNVEV (reference sequence). This CDR3 contains 14 residues. Trimming left V 4 bases short and J 0 bases short, with 10 bases between. The CDR3 DNA is TGTGCCAGCAGTTCCGGGACCAACTCCTACGAGCAGTACTTC. It yields the protein CASSSGTNSYEQYF.

V gene TRBV3-1 combines with J gene TRBJ1-1; D ambiguous. Germline V gene data show CDR1 as LGHDT and CDR2 as YNNKEL (reference sequence). This CDR3 is built from 13 residues. Trimming removed 3 bases from V and 3 bases from J, with 8 bases in between. The CDR3 nucleotides read TGTGCCAGCAGCCATGGGCAGGACACTGAAGCTTTCTTT. This encodes CASSHGQDTEAFF.

A note on this clonotype: This may stem from a read error, because a much larger clone lies one nucleotide away. This chain joins TRBV27 and TRBJ2-6, with TRBD1 as a possible D gene (6 bases). The CDR3 has 17 residues. Germline V gene data show CDR1 as MNHEY and CDR2 as SMNVEV (reference sequence). Trimming removed 7 bases from V and 0 bases from J, with 16 bases in between. The CDR3 spells CASNPTGQNSGANVLTF. The CDR3 DNA follows: TGTGCCAGCAACCCCACAGGGCAGAACTCTGGGGCCAACGTCCTGACTTTC.

In the case of this clonotype: An end of the junction does not agree with germline; a read error may underlie this. The chain has TRBV12-3 or TRBV12-4 and TRBJ2-3, with D possibly matching TRBD1 (6 bases). The CDR3 loop spans 15 amino acids. CDR3 sequence: CASSLGTVVADMQYF. The CDR3 bases are TGTGCCAGCAGTTTAGGGACAGTGGTCGCAGATATGCAGTATTTT.

The chain recombines TRBV20-1 with TRBJ2-7, with D tentatively TRBD1 (5 bases). Germline loops: CDR1 DFQATT, CDR2 SNEGSKA (reference sequence). V shed 5 bases and J shed 5 bases, with 13 bases lying between them. The CDR3 consists of 12 residues. The CDR3 loop reads CSALGAENEQYF. The DNA for the CDR3 is TGCAGTGCTCTAGGGGCGGAGAACGAGCAGTACTTC.

J is TRBJ1-2 and V is TRBV7-2, with 10 positions matching TRBD1. Germline trimming cut 4 bases from V and 5 bases from J; bases unmatched to any gene: 10. CDR3 length: 16 amino acids. Germline V gene lookup returns CDR1 SGHTA and CDR2 FQGNSA. The CDR3 DNA is TGTGCCAGCAGCTCCAAGCCAGGGACAGGGGTTTATGGCTACACCTTC. This codes for CASSSKPGTGVYGYTF.

This clonotype has a count of ten or more. As DNA, the CDR3 is TGCAGTGCCGGAAGTGGAGACAGGGCGGATGGGACCCAGTACTTC. Its translation is CSAGSGDRADGTQYF. V and J are TRBV20-1 and TRBJ2-5; TRBD1 aligns across 7 bases. The ends lost 6 bases at V and 7 bases at J; junction bases unmatched: 17. The CDR3 totals 15 residues. Germline CDR1 is DFQATT and CDR2 is SNEGSKA (reference sequence).

This clonotype was observed a handful of times. This may arise from a read error, as a much more abundant clone is one base away. The chain recombines TRBV6-5 with TRBJ2-1, with D unclear. Gene TRBJ2-7 matches the end of the DNA better, so the J call may be wrong. Germline V gives CDR1 MNHEY, CDR2 SVGAGI. The CDR3 runs to 15 residues. Written as DNA, the CDR3 is TGTGCCAGCAGTTGGTCCGGGCCCTCCTACAATGAGCAGTACTTC. Amino acid sequence: CASSWSGPSYNEQYF.

This clonotype occurred a few times. V is TRBV9 and J is TRBJ2-7; TRBD2 might be the D (6 bases). Germline loops: CDR1 SGDLS, CDR2 YYNGEE. V lost 2 bases and J 0 bases, leaving 9 bases between the germline ends. The CDR3 spans 14 residues. The CDR3 sequence is CASSVGSVSYEQYF. In nucleotides, the CDR3 is TGTGCCAGCAGCGTCGGGAGCGTCTCCTACGAGCAGTACTTC.

This sequence joins TRBV20-1 and TRBJ2-1; 9 bases align to TRBD2. J was trimmed by 8 bases and V by 1 base; bases with no gene match: 6. The germline V gene encodes CDR1 DFQATT and CDR2 SNEGSKA (reference sequence). The CDR3 loop spans 14 amino acids. The CDR3 DNA is TGCAGTGCTAGAGTTGGACTAGCGTGGGATGAGCAGTTCTTC. Encoded protein: CSARVGLAWDEQFF.

In its sample, this clonotype was seen many times. V gene TRBV12-3 or TRBV12-4 combines with J gene TRBJ1-2; 7 nucleotides align to TRBD1. The CDR3 length is 16 residues. The V and J ends lost 5 bases and 6 bases, in that order; junction bases with no gene match: 15. The CDR3, as DNA: TGTGCCAGCAGTACTTCAGACAGGGTAGGAAATGATGGCTACACCTTC. Residues: CASSTSDRVGNDGYTF.

This chain joins TRBV5-8 and TRBJ1-5; D possibly corresponds to TRBD1 (5 bases). CDR1 SGHTS and CDR2 YDEGEE come from the germline V gene. Trimming removed 3 bases from V and 4 bases from J, with 14 bases in between. The CDR3 runs to 15 residues. DNA of the CDR3: TGTGCCAGCAGCTCGACGGGACGGCGGAATCAGCCCCAGCATTTT. Protein sequence: CASSSTGRRNQPQHF.

This clonotype was counted ten times or more. V usage is TRBV6-2 or TRBV6-3 and J usage is TRBJ2-5; possibly TRBD1 or TRBD2 for D (5 bases each). Looked up from germline, CDR1 is MNHEY and CDR2 is SVGEGT. Trimming pared 0 bases from V and 0 bases from J, leaving 8 bases between. The CDR3 is made up of 15 amino acids. CDR3 region: CASSYSRGYQETQYF. CDR3 DNA: TGTGCCAGCAGTTACTCGAGGGGATACCAAGAGACCCAGTACTTC.

As to this clonotype: Sequence at one end of the junction differs from germline and may be a read error. This chain joins TRBV27 and TRBJ1-2; unclear D gene. This CDR3 contains 10 residues. Germline CDR1 reads MNHEY; CDR2 reads SMNVEV (reference sequence). For the CDR3, the DNA is TGTGCCGGCAGTCCCGCGGGCTACACCTTC. Its protein is CAGSPAGYTF.

In this sample, this clonotype turned up a few times. The chain links TRBV29-1 to TRBJ1-1; weak D call: TRBD1 (5 bases). Per the germline V gene, CDR1 is SQVTM and CDR2 is ANQGSEA. Trimming took off 8 bases at V and 1 base at J, with 17 bases between the two ends. The CDR3 totals 14 residues. The CDR3 spells CSFRGGGRNTEAFF. CDR3 sequence (DNA): TGCAGCTTCCGGGGGGGGGGACGGAACACTGAAGCTTTCTTT.

The chain recombines TRBV16 with TRBJ1-5; D might be TRBD1 (5 bases). The V gene lost 4 bases and the J gene lost 5 bases, with 12 bases spanning the gap. CDR3 length: 14 residues. Germline V gene data show CDR1 as KGHSY and CDR2 as FQNENV. In nucleotides, the CDR3 is TGTGCCAGCAGCCTTCCACGGGGGGATCAGCCCCAGCATTTT. This translates into CASSLPRGDQPQHF.

This clonotype has ten or more counts. This chain connects TRBV2 to TRBJ2-1; tentative D call: TRBD2 (6 bases). This CDR3 has 16 residues. V dropped 6 bases and J dropped 0 bases, with 15 bases sitting between them. Germline CDR1 is SNHLY and CDR2 is FYNNEI. The DNA of the CDR3 is TGTGCCAGCAGGGGGCAGGGACTCTCCTCCTACAATGAGCAGTTCTTC. Translating it yields CASRGQGLSSYNEQFF.

This clonotype was seen many times. A much larger clone sits a single nucleotide away, making a read error possible. The rearrangement links TRBV15 to TRBJ2-2, with TRBD2 as a possible D gene (5 bases). Germline CDR1 reads LNHNV; CDR2 reads YYDKDF (reference sequence). This CDR3 contains 15 residues. The CDR3 loop reads CATSRDTGNTGERFF. The CDR3 DNA sequence: TGTGCCACCAGCAGAGATACCGGGAACACCGGGGAGCGGTTTTTT. Filled out from reference TRBV15 and TRBJ2-2, the complete variable domain reads DAMVIQNPRYQVTQFGKPVTLSCSQTLNHNVMYWYQQKSSQAPKLLFHYYDKDFNNEADTPDNFQSRRPNTSFCFLDIRSPGLGDTAMYLCATSRDTGNTGERFFGEGSRLTVL.

This clonotype was detected ten times or more. The chain recombines TRBV28 with TRBJ1-5; 10 bases are a match to TRBD1. Losses at the gene ends were 5 bases for V and 3 bases for J; bases not matched to a gene: 7. The CDR3 loop spans 16 amino acids. Germline V gene lookup returns CDR1 MDHEN and CDR2 SYDVKM. CDR3 nucleotide sequence: TGTGCCAGCAGTCACCCGGGACAGGGGATCAATCAGCCCCAGCATTTT. Protein product: CASSHPGQGINQPQHF.

The J gene is TRBJ2-1, the V gene TRBV15, with D uncertain. The V end lost 3 bases, the J end lost 4 bases, and 7 bases lay between the germline ends. This CDR3 contains 13 residues. The V gene's germline CDR1 is LNHNV and CDR2 YYDKDF (reference sequence). The CDR3 sequence is CATSSRTYNEQFF. For the CDR3, the DNA is TGTGCCACCAGCAGCCGAACATACAATGAGCAGTTCTTC.